The present T cell receptor (beta chain) was sequenced within a study of beta chain features in type 1 diabetes. Sequencing targeted expressed TCRB transcripts, as all isolated RNA had been reverse transcribed. Clones were read by immunoSEQ multiplex PCR, and TCRdb kept only the in-frame ones, dropping some. In the table there are more than 110,000 clones, 6.9% of which are singletons. Trimming left V 5 bases short and J 7 bases short, with 20 bases between. Germline CDR1 SGHTA, CDR2 FQGNSA. This CDR3 is built from 15 residues. Sampling consisted of one heparinised blood draw per donor, averaging around 110 mL.

The gene calls are TRBV7-2 and TRBJ2-5; tentative D call: TRBD2 (7 bases). Sequenced: central memory CD4+ T cells from blood. This receptor was obtained from a woman aged 25 to 39 in good health. This CDR3 is CASSPDAGALGTQYF. Written as DNA, the CDR3 is TGTGCCAGCAGCCCCGACGCGGGGGCCCTGGGGACCCAGTACTTC.